One and the same sample provided the 16 T cell receptor beta chains below, sequenced in a study of immune reconstitution after stem cell transplant in scleroderma. From the RT-PCR reads, TCRdb called clonotypes with MiXCR, one entry per CDR3 protein. In the table there are 2,000 to 2,500 distinct CDR3 sequences, around 9.2% of which are singletons. This sample was gathered before or after autologous hematopoietic stem cell transplantation (not recorded which). Source of these receptors: a male donor with systemic sclerosis.

This clonotype occurred a few times. This chain uses TRBV7-2 with TRBJ2-7; no clear D. In germline, CDR1 is SGHTA, CDR2 FQGNSA. V lost 2 bases to trimming and J lost 6 bases, with 14 bases between them. The CDR3 sequence is 14 residues long. DNA of the CDR3: TGTGCCAGCAGCTTACCCCTCTGGCCCACCGAGCAGTACTTC. The encoded protein is CASSLPLWPTEQYF.

The chain combines TRBV29-1 with TRBJ1-1, with D tentatively TRBD1 (5 bases). The CDR3 covers 14 residues. The V end was cut by 2 bases, the J end by 6 bases, with 16 bases between. Germline assignment: CDR1 SQVTM and CDR2 ANQGSEA. CDR3: CSVESARAAAEAFF. CDR3 coding DNA: TGCAGCGTTGAATCCGCCAGGGCGGCGGCTGAAGCTTTCTTT.

This rearrangement joins TRBV9 to TRBJ2-5, with 10 positions matching TRBD2. The trim removed 1 base at V and 2 bases at J, leaving 2 bases unmatched. This CDR3 is 15 amino acids long. Germline assignment: CDR1 SGDLS and CDR2 YYNGEE. The CDR3 region is CASSVSGGDQETQYF. The CDR3 region has the DNA TGTGCCAGCAGCGTAAGCGGGGGGGATCAAGAGACCCAGTACTTC.

By proportion, this clonotype is medium-sized. The chain is built from TRBV7-8 and TRBJ1-3; possible D gene TRBD1, 6 bases. The CDR3 loop spans 14 amino acids. V was shortened by 4 bases and J by 7 bases, with 14 bases between the two germline ends. Germline V gene sequence: CDR1 SGHVS, CDR2 FQNEAQ. The CDR3 nucleotides are TGTGCCAGCAGCTCTGACAGGTTGGGTAACACCATATATTTT. This codes for CASSSDRLGNTIYF.

By sample fraction, this clonotype is medium-sized. V is TRBV7-2 and J is TRBJ2-3; 11 bases match TRBD2. Germline CDR1 reads SGHTA; CDR2 reads FQGNSA. V shed 5 bases and J 4 bases; nucleotides not matched to a gene: 5. The CDR3 loop spans 15 amino acids. The CDR3 here is CASSPGTSGPDTQYF. CDR3 DNA: TGTGCCAGCAGCCCAGGGACTAGCGGACCAGATACGCAGTATTTT.

In this sample, this clonotype turned up a few times. This sequence joins TRBV18 and TRBJ2-6, with D maybe TRBD1 (5 bases). V was shortened by 2 bases and J by 0 bases, with 11 bases between the two germline ends. The germline CDR1 and CDR2 sequences are KGHSH and LQKENI. CDR3 length equals 17 residues. CDR3 sequence reads: CASSPFRATSGANVLTF. DNA for the CDR3: TGTGCCAGCTCACCATTCAGGGCAACCTCTGGGGCCAACGTCCTGACTTTC.

By sample share, this clonotype is medium-sized. The chain uses TRBV20-1 and TRBJ1-3; 8 positions agree with TRBD1. V was clipped by 2 bases and J by 2 bases; unmatched bases: 2. The CDR3 contains 14 residues. CDR1 is DFQATT, CDR2 SNEGSKA, per germline (reference sequence). CDR3 sequence (DNA): TGCAGTGCTAGACCCAGGGGGCCTGGAAACACCATATATTTT. Translating it yields CSARPRGPGNTIYF.

There are many counts of this clonotype. The J gene is TRBJ1-1, the V gene TRBV5-4; a possible D gene is TRBD1 (6 bases). Trimming took 4 bases from V and 0 from J, leaving 13 bases between them. There are 15 residues in the CDR3. Germline assignment: CDR1 SGHNT and CDR2 YYREEE (reference sequence). CDR3 DNA sequence: TGTGCCAGCAGCCCCATCAGGGACATGAACACTGAAGCTTTCTTT. It codes for CASSPIRDMNTEAFF. Together with reference TRBV5-4 and TRBJ1-1, the CDR3 gives the full variable domain: ETGVTQSPTHLIKTRGQQVTLRCSSQSGHNTVSWYQQALGQGPQFIFQYYREEENGRGNFPPRFSGLQFPNYSSELNVNALELDDSALYLCASSPIRDMNTEAFFGQGTRLTVV.

This clonotype is classed as medium-sized (0.01 to 0.1%). The genes are TRBV29-1 and TRBJ2-3, with 7 bases lining up with TRBD1. The CDR3 totals 15 residues. V gave up 1 base and J gave up 8 bases; unmatched junction bases: 12. CDR1 and CDR2 (germline): SQVTM, ANQGSEA. The CDR3 DNA follows: TGCAGCGTTGAAGTTACAGGGGAGCTCGAGGGTACGCAGTATTTT. Amino acids: CSVEVTGELEGTQYF.

By frequency in the sample, this clonotype is medium-sized. The genes are TRBV20-1 and TRBJ1-2; 7 bases fit TRBD1. CDR1 DFQATT and CDR2 SNEGSKA come from the germline V gene (reference sequence). V was pared by 3 bases and J by 4 bases, with 8 bases of the junction left unmatched. The CDR3 is made up of 14 amino acids. CDR3 protein: CSARVYRGSYGYTF. As DNA, the CDR3 is TGCAGTGCTAGGGTGTACAGGGGCTCCTATGGCTACACCTTC.

This clonotype was picked up many times. The chain has TRBV29-1 and TRBJ2-5; 9 nucleotides align to TRBD1. Trimming at V came to 2 bases and at J to 1 base, leaving 5 bases not matched to a gene. The CDR3 covers 15 residues. Looked up from germline, CDR1 is SQVTM and CDR2 is ANQGSEA. The CDR3 spells CSVERDRDFQETQYF. The CDR3 DNA is TGCAGCGTTGAAAGGGACAGGGACTTCCAAGAGACCCAGTACTTC.

This clonotype ranks as medium-sized (0.01 to 0.1%). This chain links TRBV7-7 with TRBJ1-5; D uncertain. Per the germline V gene, CDR1 is SSHAT and CDR2 is FNYEAQ (reference sequence). The CDR3 consists of 16 residues. Trimming stripped 5 bases from V and 0 bases from J, with 14 bases between. The CDR3 DNA is TGTGCCAGCAGCCCGATTAGGCAGGCTAGCAATCAGCCCCAGCATTTT. Translated, it gives CASSPIRQASNQPQHF.

This clonotype was seen more than once but under ten times. The CDR3 DNA follows: TGTGCCAGCAGCTTAGACAGATATTCCTACGAGCAGTACTTC. This sequence encodes CASSLDRYSYEQYF. This chain uses TRBV7-9 with TRBJ2-7; D remains ambiguous. The ends were cut back, 1 base at V and 1 base at J, with 8 bases in the middle. Germline CDR1 is SEHNR and CDR2 is FQNEAQ (reference sequence). The CDR3 sequence is 14 residues long.

Concerning this clonotype itself: It may be a read error: a sequence one base away is much more abundant. The chain employs TRBV20-1 and TRBJ1-2, with unresolved D. Germline CDR1 is DFQATT and CDR2 is SNEGSKA (reference sequence). The CDR3 spans 14 residues. The V end lost 1 base, the J end lost 6 bases, and 15 bases lay between the germline ends. CDR3 amino acids: CSARVLGSMDGYTF. The CDR3, as DNA: TGCAGTGCTAGAGTTTTGGGGTCTATGGATGGCTACACCTTC.

J is TRBJ2-5 and V is TRBV6-5; tentatively, D is TRBD2 (5 bases). Per the germline V gene, CDR1 is MNHEY and CDR2 is SVGAGI. The CDR3 is made up of 14 amino acids. The germline V and J ends were trimmed by 2 bases and 9 bases, with 16 bases remaining between them. CDR3 sequence (DNA): TGTGCCAGCAGTTACGGGCACCCCCAGGAGGCCCAGTACTTC. Translated, it gives CASSYGHPQEAQYF.

Sample share makes this clonotype medium-sized. The chain is built from TRBV7-9 and TRBJ1-3; TRBD1 aligns across 9 bases. Trimming removed 5 bases from V and 1 base from J; junction bases left unmatched: 3. This CDR3 region has 15 residues. Germline lookup yields CDR1 SEHNR and CDR2 FQNEAQ (reference sequence). The CDR3 nucleotides are TGTGCCAGCAGCCGGGGGACAGGGTCTGGAAACACCATATATTTT. Translating it yields CASSRGTGSGNTIYF.